Below, 10 T cell receptor beta chains from the same sample are listed, as sequenced in a study of response to subunit inactivated influenza vaccine. TCRdb called the RT-PCR reads again in MiXCR, with one record for every CDR3 protein. The data contain hundreds of thousands of distinct CDR3 sequences, approximately 10% of them singletons. These data were also reused for a study on T cells expressing NK-cell markers. That work states: Synthesis of TCR beta cDNA relied on 5'RACE template switching carrying UMIs.

Sequenced here: PBMCs from blood, sampled on the day of vaccination. The receptors come from a man aged 50 to 59 who received an inactivated influenza vaccine.

This clonotype was detected ten times or more. The chain combines TRBV4-3 with TRBJ2-3; TRBD1 agrees at 9 bases. V gave up 6 bases and J gave up 0 bases; unmatched junction bases: 10. This CDR3 is 17 amino acids long. The germline CDR1 and CDR2 sequences are LGHNA and YSLEER. CDR3 DNA: TGCGCCAGCAGTCGGACAGGGGCCGACCCTAGCACAGATACGCAGTATTTT. Residues: CASSRTGADPSTDTQYF.

The table lists this clonotype with many counts. The chain links TRBV4-3 to TRBJ2-2; D remains ambiguous. The germline CDR1 and CDR2 sequences are LGHNA and YSLEER. This CDR3 has 17 residues. Trimming cost V 2 bases and J 1 base, with 14 bases left between them. The chain's CDR3 is CASSQHATPMNTGELFF. CDR3 nucleotides: TGCGCCAGCAGCCAACACGCGACACCAATGAACACCGGGGAGCTGTTTTTT.

This clonotype was counted between two and nine times. The rearrangement links TRBV19 to TRBJ2-5, with 11 bases that match TRBD2. CDR1 is LNHDA, CDR2 SQIVND, per germline (reference sequence). The CDR3 extends over 14 amino acids. The V gene end was trimmed by 5 bases and the J gene end by 6 bases; junction bases not matched to a gene: 5. CDR3 region: CASSLSSGRKTQYF. The CDR3 nucleotides read TGTGCCAGTAGTTTGTCTAGCGGGAGGAAGACCCAGTACTTC.

This clonotype was recorded at least ten times. V and J are TRBV7-2 and TRBJ2-1; 7 nucleotides line up with TRBD1. The CDR3 covers 15 residues. V shed 5 bases and J 3 bases; nucleotides not matched to a gene: 7. The germline gives CDR1 SGHTA, CDR2 FQGNSA. CDR3 loop: CASSVRDSRYNEQFF. In DNA, the CDR3 is TGTGCCAGCAGCGTACGGGACAGTCGCTACAATGAGCAGTTCTTC.

This clonotype showed up many times. This chain connects TRBV6-5 to TRBJ2-1; TRBD1 matches at 7 bases. V shed 0 bases and J 3 bases; nucleotides not matched to a gene: 8. The CDR3 covers 17 residues. Germline loops: CDR1 MNHEY, CDR2 SVGAGI. This CDR3 is CASSYSETGFIYNEQFF. In DNA form, the CDR3 reads TGTGCCAGCAGTTACTCGGAGACAGGGTTTATCTACAATGAGCAGTTCTTC.

This clonotype was counted ten times or more. The gene calls are TRBV7-3 and TRBJ2-1; D ambiguous. Germline assignment: CDR1 SGHTA and CDR2 FQGTGA. The CDR3 runs to 15 residues. Between the trimmed V and J ends, which lost 1 base and 9 bases, there was a span of 16 bases. The CDR3 sequence is CASSLSGDAVSEQFF. CDR3 in DNA: TGTGCCAGCAGCTTAAGTGGCGATGCAGTTAGTGAGCAGTTCTTC.

V and J are TRBV11-1 and TRBJ2-5; weak D call: TRBD1 (5 bases). V lost 1 base to trimming and J lost 5 bases, with 8 bases between them. The CDR3 spans 13 residues. Germline V lookup: CDR1 SGHAT, CDR2 FQDESV (reference sequence). The CDR3 DNA follows: TGTGCCAGCAGCTTAGGTGACAGTGAGACCCAGTACTTC. Amino acids: CASSLGDSETQYF.

This clonotype was found many times. The chain carries TRBV29-1 and TRBJ2-1, with 7 bases identical to TRBD1. The CDR3 totals 13 residues. V lost 6 bases to trimming and J lost 9 bases; unmatched junction nucleotides: 11. Germline CDR1 reads SQVTM; CDR2 reads ANQGSEA. The CDR3 spells CSVRTTGNFEQFF. DNA for the CDR3: TGCAGCGTACGCACGACAGGGAACTTTGAGCAGTTCTTC.

This clonotype was counted a few times. CDR3 in amino acids: CASSWGERGTEAFF. Here the CDR3 DNA reads TGTGCCAGCAGTTGGGGGGAGAGAGGCACTGAAGCTTTCTTT. The J gene is TRBJ1-1, the V gene TRBV12-3 or TRBV12-4; perhaps TRBD1 as D (5 bases). The CDR3 contains 14 residues. Trimming left V 4 bases short and J 4 bases short, with 13 bases between.

This clonotype has a handful of counts. This chain links TRBV20-1 with TRBJ2-1; 9 bases fit TRBD2. The ends lost 3 bases at V and 5 bases at J; junction bases unmatched: 5. The CDR3 runs to 14 residues. Germline V gene sequence: CDR1 DFQATT, CDR2 SNEGSKA (reference sequence). DNA of the CDR3: TGCAGTGCTAGTCTAGCGGGACCCCACAATGAGCAGTTCTTC. Residues: CSASLAGPHNEQFF.